These 30 T cell receptor beta chains came from one sample sequenced in a study of a mutant IDH1 vaccine in newly diagnosed glioma. Time point in this sample: week 35, safety follow-up. The investigators gave 300 ug of mutant IDH1 20-mer peptide in each vaccine dose, together with topical imiquimod. These receptors are not linked to any known antigen. The data were produced by immunoSEQ multiplex PCR, yet TCRdb's version contains in-frame clones alone and is incomplete. The sample lists about 60,000 clones, roughly 80% seen once, with around 4.6% in the top ten. The starting material was PBMCs, obtained from a glioma patient whose treatment included an IDH1 peptide vaccine. These receptors originate from a man in his thirties or forties with glioma.

The chain carries TRBV6-5 and TRBJ1-2, with TRBD1 matching over 7 bases. CDR1 is MNHEY, CDR2 SVGAGI, per germline. The CDR3 totals 13 residues. J was trimmed by 2 bases and V by 6 bases; bases with no gene match: 3. CDR3: CASSRDSNYGYTF. The DNA for the CDR3 is TGTGCCAGCAGCCGGGACAGCAACTATGGCTACACCTTC.

V usage is TRBV9 and J usage is TRBJ1-5; the match to TRBD1 covers 8 bases. J gave up 6 bases and V 5 bases, and 7 bases lay outside the gene matches. Per the germline V gene, CDR1 is SGDLS and CDR2 is YYNGEE. The CDR3 extends over 14 amino acids. CDR3 DNA: TGTGCCAGCAGTGGACAGGGATCAAGTCAGCCCCAGCATTTT. Encoded protein: CASSGQGSSQPQHF.

V usage is TRBV7-9 and J usage is TRBJ1-4; D may be TRBD1 (6 bases). V was clipped by 0 bases and J by 6 bases, with 14 bases between them. The length of the CDR3 is 16 residues. CDR1 and CDR2 from the germline V gene are SEHNR and FQNEAQ (reference sequence). The CDR3 region is CASSLARSGEDEKLFF. CDR3 sequence (DNA): TGTGCCAGCAGCTTAGCCCGATCAGGGGAAGATGAAAAACTGTTTTTT. The variable domain in full, with the rest retrieved from reference TRBV7-9 and TRBJ1-4, is DTGVSQNPRHKITKRGQNVTFRCDPISEHNRLYWYRQTLGQGPEFLTYFQNEAQLEKSRLLSDRFSAERPKGSFSTLEIQRTEQGDSAMYLCASSLARSGEDEKLFFGSGTQLSVL.

The chain links TRBV15 to TRBJ1-2, with 7 bases aligning to TRBD1. The CDR3 consists of 16 residues. Germline assignment: CDR1 LNHNV and CDR2 YYDKDF (reference sequence). V trimming: 3 bases; J trimming: 8 bases; junction bases outside the gene matches: 15. CDR3 amino acids: CATSSGDSRKGGGYTF. CDR3 in DNA: TGTGCCACCAGCAGTGGGGACAGTCGCAAGGGGGGAGGCTACACCTTC.

The DNA of the CDR3 is TGTGCCAGCAGCTTCACAGATACGCAGTATTTT. It encodes CASSFTDTQYF. The genes are TRBV5-6 and TRBJ2-3; the D is unclear. Germline CDR1 is SGHDT and CDR2 is YYEEEE. CDR3 size: 11 residues. Trimming removed 2 bases from V and 2 bases from J, with 0 bases in between.

The chain uses TRBV6-1 and TRBJ1-4; a weak D match, TRBD1 (5 bases). CDR1 MNHNS and CDR2 SASEGT come from the germline V gene. The germline V and J ends were trimmed by 2 bases and 0 bases, with 13 bases remaining between them. There are 17 residues in the CDR3. CDR3 sequence: CASSEYRIAATNEKLFF. CDR3 nucleotides: TGTGCCAGCAGTGAATACAGGATTGCTGCAACTAATGAAAAACTGTTTTTT.

The chain links TRBV5-1 to TRBJ2-7, with D perhaps TRBD2 (5 bases). CDR1 SGHRS and CDR2 YFSETQ come from the germline V gene. Trimming left V 5 bases short and J 3 bases short, with 12 bases between. The CDR3 is 13 amino acids. CDR3 sequence reads: CASSISSDYEQYF. CDR3 nucleotide sequence: TGCGCCAGCAGTATTAGTAGCGACTACGAGCAGTACTTC.

This rearrangement joins TRBV6-6 to TRBJ2-1, with D possibly being TRBD2 (5 bases). This CDR3 has 13 amino acids. V lost 2 bases, J lost 6 bases, and 8 bases lay in between. Germline V gives CDR1 MNHNY, CDR2 SVGAGI (reference sequence). The CDR3 reads CASSYISGNEQFF. The DNA of the CDR3 is TGTGCCAGCAGTTACATCAGCGGCAATGAGCAGTTCTTC.

The V and J genes are TRBV11-2 and TRBJ1-1; D is perhaps TRBD1 (6 bases). V lost 6 bases and J 5 bases, leaving 10 bases between the germline ends. The CDR3 totals 12 residues. In germline, CDR1 is SGHAT, CDR2 FQNNGV. The CDR3 loop reads CASRPGVTEAFF. The CDR3 DNA follows: TGTGCCAGCAGACCAGGGGTTACTGAAGCTTTCTTT.

The chain employs TRBV2 and TRBJ1-5; D call uncertain. CDR1 SNHLY and CDR2 FYNNEI come from the germline V gene. V was pared by 4 bases and J by 0 bases, with 13 bases between. This CDR3 has 16 amino acids. CDR3 sequence reads: CASSGVREYSNQPQHF. The CDR3 DNA reads TGTGCCAGCAGTGGGGTCCGGGAGTATAGCAATCAGCCCCAGCATTTT.

The chain links TRBV11-2 to TRBJ1-1; 7 bases are a match to TRBD1. Trimming took 1 base from V and 4 from J; bases not matched to a gene: 18. Germline CDR1 and CDR2: SGHAT and FQNNGV. The CDR3 is made up of 19 amino acids. CDR3 sequence: CASSLGVLSGRGLGTEAFF. The CDR3 nucleotides are TGTGCCAGCAGCTTAGGGGTTCTATCGGGTAGGGGGCTTGGCACTGAAGCTTTCTTT.

The chain carries TRBV30 and TRBJ1-2; possibly TRBD1 for D (5 bases). The germline gives CDR1 GTSNPN, CDR2 SVGIG (reference sequence). CDR3 length equals 14 residues. V was cut by 0 bases and J by 4 bases, with 12 bases left in between. The CDR3 DNA reads as TGTGCCTGGAGTGTGCCGGGGGGAAGCTATGGCTACACCTTC. This sequence encodes CAWSVPGGSYGYTF.

This clone was counted only a few times. The V and J genes are TRBV4-1 and TRBJ1-1; weak D call: TRBD1 (5 bases). V was clipped by 5 bases and J by 1 base, with 11 bases between them. The CDR3 sequence is 14 residues long. Germline lookup yields CDR1 MGHRA and CDR2 YSYEKL. CDR3 amino acids: CASSSPGTNTEAFF. The CDR3 coding sequence is TGCGCCAGCAGCAGTCCAGGGACGAACACTGAAGCTTTCTTT.

The CDR3 DNA sequence: TGCGCCAGCAGCTTGGCGGGACAGCAGAACACTGAAGCTTTCTTT. Translating it yields CASSLAGQQNTEAFF. The gene calls are TRBV5-1 and TRBJ1-1, with 7 bases lining up with TRBD1. After removal of 0 bases from V and 1 base from J, the junction contained 3 bases not matched to a gene. The CDR3 length is 15 residues. The germline V gene encodes CDR1 SGHRS and CDR2 YFSETQ.

The genes are TRBV28 and TRBJ2-7; TRBD1 might be the D (6 bases). Trimming pared 3 bases from V and 3 bases from J, leaving 12 bases between. The CDR3 runs to 14 residues. Germline values: CDR1 MDHEN, CDR2 SYDVKM. In DNA form, the CDR3 reads TGTGCCAGCAGTTTGCCGGGGACACTCTACGAGCAGTACTTC. Its protein product is CASSLPGTLYEQYF.

Here the CDR3 reads CATSRTPSGANVLTF. CDR3 nucleotides: TGTGCCACCAGCAGAACACCCTCTGGGGCCAACGTCCTGACTTTC. The chain combines TRBV15 with TRBJ2-6; D gene uncertain. The germline V gene has CDR1 LNHNV and CDR2 YYDKDF (reference sequence). V was trimmed by 2 bases and J by 0 bases, leaving 5 bases between them. The CDR3 length is 15 residues.

This clone showed up just a few times. The chain links TRBV19 to TRBJ1-2, with D hard to call. The CDR3 runs to 15 residues. The germline V gene encodes CDR1 LNHDA and CDR2 SQIVND (reference sequence). V was cut by 3 bases and J by 7 bases, with 18 bases left in between. Here the CDR3 reads CASSIMVSAGSGYTF. In nucleotides, the CDR3 is TGTGCCAGTAGTATCATGGTCTCGGCCGGATCTGGCTACACCTTC.

The chain uses TRBV28 and TRBJ1-4; the match to TRBD1 covers 7 bases. With V trimmed by 5 bases and J by 8 bases, 17 bases remained unmatched. CDR1 is MDHEN, CDR2 SYDVKM, per germline. This CDR3 region has 17 residues. CDR3 coding DNA: TGTGCCAGCAGTGGTGGGTTTCCGGGACAGAGACCAGAAAAACTGTTTTTT. This gives the protein CASSGGFPGQRPEKLFF.

This clone was detected once. CDR3: CASSLPRIGRLHNYGYTF. CDR3 bases: TGTGCCAGCAGTTTACCCCGGATAGGGCGCTTACACAACTATGGCTACACCTTC. This sequence joins TRBV28 and TRBJ1-2; no definite D call. Germline values: CDR1 MDHEN, CDR2 SYDVKM. Between the trimmed V and J ends, which lost 2 bases and 2 bases, there was a span of 21 bases. This CDR3 comprises 18 residues.

This clone was seen just once. The chain couples TRBV27 to TRBJ1-1; 12 positions match TRBD1. The CDR3 contains 16 residues. CDR1 is MNHEY, CDR2 SMNVEV, per germline (reference sequence). V lost 5 bases and J lost 5; bases outside the gene matches: 9. This CDR3 reads CASSPGTGGAWTEAFF. CDR3 bases: TGTGCCAGCAGTCCTGGGACAGGGGGCGCGTGGACTGAAGCTTTCTTT.

The J gene is TRBJ2-6, the V gene TRBV4-2; tentative D call: TRBD2 (5 bases). Trimming pared 0 bases from V and 2 bases from J, leaving 8 bases between. This CDR3 has 16 amino acids. Germline values: CDR1 LGHNA, CDR2 YNFKEQ. The CDR3 nucleotides read TGTGCCAGCAGCCAAGATGAGACTACTGGGGCCAACGTCCTGACTTTC. It is translated as CASSQDETTGANVLTF.

CDR3 sequence: CAHLDSYENTEAFF. The CDR3 DNA sequence: TGTGCCCACCTCGACAGTTACGAGAACACTGAAGCTTTCTTT. This chain joins TRBV30 and TRBJ1-1, with D possibly being TRBD1 (5 bases). The CDR3 covers 14 residues. The germline V gene encodes CDR1 GTSNPN and CDR2 SVGIG (reference sequence). V was clipped by 8 bases and J by 1 base, with 17 bases between them.

J is TRBJ2-7 and V is TRBV18, with D tentatively TRBD2 (5 bases). This CDR3 has 16 amino acids. V lost 2 bases to trimming and J lost 1 base, with 15 bases between them. Germline loops: CDR1 KGHSH, CDR2 LQKENI. CDR3 in amino acids: CASSPRRGSRSYEQYF. The CDR3 bases are TGTGCCAGCTCACCAAGGCGAGGGAGCAGGTCCTACGAGCAGTACTTC.

The rearrangement uses TRBV27 and TRBJ2-5; possibly TRBD1 for D (6 bases). The CDR3 covers 15 residues. Trimming removed 1 base at V and 5 bases at J, with 14 bases between. Germline V gene data show CDR1 as MNHEY and CDR2 as SMNVEV (reference sequence). CDR3 coding DNA: TGTGCCAGCAGTTTATTCTGGCAGGGGACGGAGACCCAGTACTTC. Its translation is CASSLFWQGTETQYF.

The genes are TRBV30 and TRBJ2-7; D is unclear. V lost 5 bases to trimming and J lost 0 bases, with 8 bases between them. Germline CDR1 is GTSNPN and CDR2 is SVGIG (reference sequence). The CDR3 runs 12 residues. The CDR3 loop is CAWARSSYEQYF. The CDR3 nucleotides read TGTGCCTGGGCTAGGAGCTCCTACGAGCAGTACTTC.

This CDR3 is CASSLAGTSGAADTQYF. The CDR3 bases are TGTGCCAGCAGCTTAGCAGGGACTAGCGGGGCTGCAGATACGCAGTATTTT. This sequence joins TRBV7-9 and TRBJ2-3; 13 bases are a match to TRBD2. CDR3 length equals 17 residues. With V trimmed by 0 bases and J by 4 bases, 4 bases remained unmatched. CDR1 SEHNR and CDR2 FQNEAQ come from the germline V gene (reference sequence).

This rearrangement joins TRBV5-1 to TRBJ2-7; 7 bases fit TRBD1. This CDR3 is built from 13 residues. From germline, CDR1 is SGHRS and CDR2 YFSETQ. The V segment lost 3 bases and the J segment 5 bases; nucleotides outside the gene matches: 5. CDR3 sequence reads: CASSSQGFNEQYF. The CDR3 DNA reads as TGCGCCAGCAGCTCACAGGGGTTCAACGAGCAGTACTTC.

The chain couples TRBV9 to TRBJ1-4; no clear D. The CDR3 contains 14 residues. V was cut by 0 bases and J by 3 bases, with 6 bases left in between. From germline, CDR1 is SGDLS and CDR2 YYNGEE. CDR3 bases: TGTGCCAGCAGCGTAGACCTAGCTAATGAAAAACTGTTTTTT. Encoded protein: CASSVDLANEKLFF.

The chain carries TRBV5-6 and TRBJ1-6; D might be TRBD1 (6 bases). The CDR3 contains 13 residues. The germline V gene has CDR1 SGHDT and CDR2 YYEEEE. Trimming took off 0 bases at V and 14 bases at J, with 12 bases between the two ends. CDR3 sequence (DNA): TGTGCCAGCAGCTTGGTAGGGGGAGGAGCCCTCCACTTT. Translating gives CASSLVGGGALHF.

In its sample, this clone was seen a few times. The chain employs TRBV29-1 and TRBJ1-2; 7 bases match TRBD1. Germline trimming cut 7 bases from V and 6 bases from J; bases unmatched to any gene: 8. This CDR3 has 12 amino acids. Germline V gene lookup returns CDR1 SQVTM and CDR2 ANQGSEA. CDR3 DNA sequence: TGCAGCGGGAGACAGGGTGGGAATGGCTACACCTTC. Protein: CSGRQGGNGYTF. The entire variable domain, with the rest obtained from reference TRBV29-1 and TRBJ1-2, is as follows: SAVISQKPSRDICQRGTSLTIQCQVDSQVTMMFWYRQQPGQSLTLIATANQGSEATYESGFVIDKFPISRPNLTFSTLTVSNMSPEDSSIYLCSGRQGGNGYTFGSGTRLTVV.